This entry lists 18 T cell receptor beta chains sequenced from one sample in a study of shared clonotypes between healthy human individuals. Naive-designated CD8 cells lacked CD45RO, were positively enriched for CCR7, and omitted terminally differentiated effector memory CD45RA+ cells. Sequencing used immunoSEQ multiplex PCR; TCRdb keeps in-frame clones, though not all of them. The repertoire consists of about 2.1 million clones, with around 93% occurring once and the leading ten covering more than 1.5%. Sequenced: naive CD8+ T cells from PBMCs. The source of these receptors is a man between 18 and 35 years old in good health. Some clones in this sample may be carry-over from other donors' samples.

The chain couples TRBV7-2 to TRBJ2-7, with D possibly called TRBD1 or TRBD2 (6 bases each). Trimming removed 3 bases at V and 3 bases at J, with 15 bases between. The length of the CDR3 is 15 residues. CDR1 and CDR2 (germline): SGHTA, FQGNSA. CDR3 sequence (DNA): TGTGCCAGCAGCTTGGGGGGCCCTTCCGTCTACGAGCAGTACTTC. It translates to CASSLGGPSVYEQYF.

V usage is TRBV7-9 and J usage is TRBJ2-7; tentatively, D is TRBD1 (5 bases). In germline, CDR1 is SEHNR, CDR2 FQNEAQ (reference sequence). Trimming left V 4 bases short and J 2 bases short, with 12 bases between. The CDR3 consists of 14 residues. CDR3 in DNA: TGTGCCAGCAGCTCAGGACAAACCCCCTACGAGCAGTACTTC. The encoded protein is CASSSGQTPYEQYF. Full variable domain (rest looked up from reference TRBV7-9 and TRBJ2-7): DTGVSQNPRHKITKRGQNVTFRCDPISEHNRLYWYRQTLGQGPEFLTYFQNEAQLEKSRLLSDRFSAERPKGSFSTLEIQRTEQGDSAMYLCASSSGQTPYEQYFGPGTRLTVT.

The chain has TRBV5-1 and TRBJ2-7, with D maybe TRBD2 (6 bases). Trimming removed 0 bases from V and 0 bases from J, with 16 bases in between. CDR3 size: 17 residues. Germline CDR1 SGHRS, CDR2 YFSETQ. DNA of the CDR3: TGCGCCAGCAGCTTGGTTGATAGCGGAAGGAGCTCCTACGAGCAGTACTTC. The encoded protein is CASSLVDSGRSSYEQYF.

The rearrangement links TRBV28 to TRBJ2-7; 9 bases map to TRBD1. Germline trimming cut 6 bases from V and 0 bases from J; bases unmatched to any gene: 15. The length of the CDR3 is 18 residues. Germline V gene lookup returns CDR1 MDHEN and CDR2 SYDVKM. CDR3 sequence: CASSVRDRALRSSYEQYF. In nucleotides, the CDR3 is TGTGCCAGCAGCGTCCGGGACAGGGCTTTAAGGAGCTCCTACGAGCAGTACTTC.

The rearrangement joins TRBV28 to TRBJ1-1; 9 bases map to TRBD1. This CDR3 has 15 amino acids. The germline V gene encodes CDR1 MDHEN and CDR2 SYDVKM. The V segment lost 6 bases and the J segment 3 bases; nucleotides outside the gene matches: 8. The chain's CDR3 is CASSQTGTGYTEAFF. Here the CDR3 DNA reads TGTGCCAGCAGCCAAACCGGGACAGGGTACACTGAAGCTTTCTTT.

The V gene is TRBV10-2, the J gene TRBJ2-7, with 10 bases fitting TRBD2. Germline V gene lookup returns CDR1 WSHSY and CDR2 SAAADI. The CDR3 sequence is 14 residues long. V shed 2 bases and J 7 bases; nucleotides not matched to a gene: 5. This CDR3 is CASSEIQREGEQYF. In DNA form, the CDR3 reads TGCGCCAGCAGTGAGATCCAGCGGGAGGGGGAGCAGTACTTC.

The CDR3 is CASRGQPSNTGELFF. The CDR3 DNA follows: TGCGCCAGCAGGGGACAGCCATCGAACACCGGGGAGCTGTTTTTT. The rearrangement joins TRBV10-2 to TRBJ2-2; 7 bases are shared with TRBD1. CDR1 WSHSY and CDR2 SAAADI come from the germline V gene. The CDR3 consists of 15 residues. V lost 6 bases, J lost 0 bases, and 4 bases stayed unmatched.

The chain joins TRBV27 to TRBJ2-1; 9 nucleotides match TRBD2. The length of the CDR3 is 13 residues. The ends lost 6 bases at V and 8 bases at J; junction bases unmatched: 5. The germline V gene has CDR1 MNHEY and CDR2 SMNVEV (reference sequence). The CDR3 here is CASSGTSSDEQFF. DNA for the CDR3: TGTGCCAGCAGCGGGACTAGCTCTGATGAGCAGTTCTTC.

The J gene is TRBJ2-2, the V gene TRBV27; tentatively, D is TRBD2 (5 bases). The CDR3 consists of 14 residues. The V gene lost 2 bases and the J gene lost 5 bases, with 9 bases spanning the gap. The V gene's germline CDR1 is MNHEY and CDR2 SMNVEV (reference sequence). CDR3 DNA: TGTGCCAGCAGTTTAGTAAAGCGGACCGGGGAGCTGTTTTTT. This encodes CASSLVKRTGELFF.

This clone was seen a single time. The CDR3 is CASSLNLGPNTGELFF. CDR3 DNA sequence: TGTGCCAGCAGCTTAAATTTGGGGCCGAACACCGGGGAGCTGTTTTTT. This chain links TRBV7-3 with TRBJ2-2, with D possibly being TRBD1 (5 bases). Germline V CDR1 and CDR2: SGHTA, FQGTGA. The germline V and J ends were trimmed by 1 base and 0 bases, with 9 bases remaining between them. CDR3 size: 16 residues.

For the CDR3, the DNA is TGTGCCAGCAGCTCCGACAGAGGCTACAATGAGCAGTTCTTC. It is translated as CASSSDRGYNEQFF. The chain recombines TRBV7-2 with TRBJ2-1; D perhaps matches TRBD1 (5 bases). V was trimmed by 4 bases and J by 3 bases, leaving 10 bases between them. The CDR3 length is 14 residues. Germline V lookup: CDR1 SGHTA, CDR2 FQGNSA.

The rearrangement uses TRBV15 and TRBJ2-1; tentatively, D is TRBD2 (5 bases). CDR3 length: 15 amino acids. CDR1 is LNHNV and CDR2 is YYDKDF in the germline V gene (reference sequence). Trimming took off 3 bases at V and 7 bases at J, with 16 bases between the two ends. The CDR3 region is CATSSLPNLANEQFF. DNA for the CDR3: TGTGCCACCAGCAGCCTACCCAATCTAGCAAATGAGCAGTTCTTC. Variable domain in full (rest from reference TRBV15 and TRBJ2-1): DAMVIQNPRYQVTQFGKPVTLSCSQTLNHNVMYWYQQKSSQAPKLLFHYYDKDFNNEADTPDNFQSRRPNTSFCFLDIRSPGLGDTAMYLCATSSLPNLANEQFFGPGTRLTVL.

V usage is TRBV7-9 and J usage is TRBJ2-7; D remains ambiguous. The germline V gene encodes CDR1 SEHNR and CDR2 FQNEAQ (reference sequence). Trimming removed 1 base at V and 3 bases at J, with 10 bases between. This CDR3 comprises 14 residues. CDR3 nucleotides: TGTGCCAGCAGCTTAGTCACCAACCTCTACGAGCAGTACTTC. Translation gives CASSLVTNLYEQYF.

As concerns this clone: The sample contains more than one DNA sequence encoding this CDR3. The chain joins TRBV19 to TRBJ2-7; tentative D call: TRBD2 (7 bases). V was trimmed by 3 bases and J by 5 bases, leaving 17 bases between them. The CDR3 has 15 amino acids. Germline CDR1 reads LNHDA; CDR2 reads SQIVND (reference sequence). CDR3 DNA: TGTGCCAGTAGTATCGTCCCCGGGGGGCTAAACGAGCAGTACTTC. Its protein product is CASSIVPGGLNEQYF.

The gene calls are TRBV5-1 and TRBJ2-1; possible D gene TRBD2, 6 bases. Germline V gene sequence: CDR1 SGHRS, CDR2 YFSETQ. The CDR3 totals 15 residues. With 4 bases removed from V and 2 bases from J, the gap between germline ends came to 13 bases. CDR3 sequence (DNA): TGCGCCAGCAGCACACGGGAGAGTCCCTACAATGAGCAGTTCTTC. This sequence encodes CASSTRESPYNEQFF.

This clone has only a few counts. This rearrangement joins TRBV2 to TRBJ1-5, with a tentative D call TRBD1 (5 bases). Trimming took off 1 base at V and 5 bases at J, with 15 bases between the two ends. The CDR3 sequence is 16 residues long. Germline V lookup: CDR1 SNHLY, CDR2 FYNNEI. The CDR3 DNA reads as TGTGCCAGCAGTGAAGTCCCCGACAGACCTGATCAGCCCCAGCATTTT. The encoded protein is CASSEVPDRPDQPQHF.

The rearrangement uses TRBV5-4 and TRBJ1-1, with D unclear. CDR3 length: 12 residues. Germline loops: CDR1 SGHNT, CDR2 YYREEE (reference sequence). V was shortened by 0 bases and J by 5 bases, with 5 bases between the two germline ends. Here the CDR3 DNA reads TGTGCCAGCAGCTTGGAGTCAACTGAAGCTTTCTTT. It yields the protein CASSLESTEAFF.

The CDR3 loop is CASSLEAQDRDLKPSTDTQYF. CDR3 bases: TGTGCCAGCAGCTTAGAGGCCCAGGACAGAGACCTGAAACCCAGCACAGATACGCAGTATTTT. The gene calls are TRBV7-8 and TRBJ2-3; D perhaps matches TRBD1 (6 bases). Germline V lookup: CDR1 SGHVS, CDR2 FQNEAQ. This CDR3 has 21 amino acids. V dropped 1 base and J dropped 0 bases, with 26 bases sitting between them.